Following are 21 T cell receptor beta chains from one sample sequenced in a study of graft-versus-host responses after intestinal transplantation (dated by TCRdb to about 2021). Libraries were built with the immunoSEQ multiplex PCR assay. The clones in this table, taken by TCRdb from immuneACCESS, are in-frame only. Not every clone is retained; where verified, under half of the shortfall comes from an unresolved V gene, and the cause of the rest is unknown. The sample has around 20,000 clones on record, approximately 80% of them singletons. Of the sample, 1.5% to 2% falls within the top ten clones. Specimen: PBMCs, collected 14 days after transplant. Every receptor here comes from a human patient who received an intestinal transplant, so some T cells may come from the graft donor.

Comment on this clone: This sample includes further DNA sequences coding for the same CDR3. The CDR3 sequence: CASSLGPVNTEAFF. CDR3 nucleotide sequence: TGTGCCAGCAGCTTAGGCCCGGTGAACACTGAAGCTTTCTTT. The V and J genes are TRBV11-2 and TRBJ1-1, with D uncertain. V was pared by 1 base and J by 0 bases, with 6 bases between. There are 14 residues in the CDR3. The V gene's germline CDR1 is SGHAT and CDR2 FQNNGV.

The chain carries TRBV27 and TRBJ1-5, with 7 bases matching TRBD1. V shed 7 bases and J 0 bases; nucleotides not matched to a gene: 9. Germline-derived CDR1 and CDR2 are MNHEY and SMNVEV (reference sequence). The CDR3 contains 16 residues. CDR3 sequence reads: CASTCRDSYSNQPQHF. CDR3 bases: TGTGCCAGCACCTGCCGGGACAGCTATAGCAATCAGCCCCAGCATTTT.

This clone was seen more than once but under ten times. The V and J genes are TRBV21-1 and TRBJ2-7; TRBD1 is the table's D call and was not checked against the DNA. TRBV21-1 is noted as a pseudogene. The CDR3 spans 14 residues. CDR3 nucleotides: TGTGCCAGCAGCAAACACAGGGAAGAGGACGAGCAGTACTTC. It encodes CASSKHREEDEQYF.

The chain is built from TRBV6-7 and TRBJ2-4; unclear D gene. TRBV6-7 is classed as an ORF, of uncertain function. Trimming left V 2 bases short and J 1 base short, with 3 bases between. CDR3 length: 13 residues. In DNA, the CDR3 is TGTGCCAGCAGTTACAGGGCCAAAAACATTCAGTACTTC. It yields the protein CASSYRAKNIQYF.

The rearrangement joins TRBV27 to TRBJ2-7; D is uncertain. CDR1 and CDR2 (germline): MNHEY, SMNVEV (reference sequence). CDR3 length equals 14 residues. V lost 5 bases to trimming and J lost 5 bases, with 16 bases between them. Here the CDR3 DNA reads TGTGCCAGCAGTATGGCCGCCGGGTACGACGAGCAGTACTTC. Translating it yields CASSMAAGYDEQYF.

The chain links TRBV7-6 to TRBJ2-1; 14 bases are shared with TRBD2. J gave up 7 bases and V 5 bases, and 7 bases lay outside the gene matches. Germline V CDR1 and CDR2: SGHVS, FNYEAQ. This CDR3 has 16 residues. The CDR3 sequence: CASSPTTSGGVNEQFF. The CDR3 region has the DNA TGTGCCAGCAGCCCCACGACTAGCGGGGGGGTTAATGAGCAGTTCTTC.

V gene TRBV5-1 combines with J gene TRBJ2-5; weak D call: TRBD1 (5 bases). The CDR3 runs to 13 residues. Germline CDR1 SGHRS, CDR2 YFSETQ. Trimming removed 5 bases at V and 1 base at J, with 9 bases between. CDR3 nucleotides: TGCGCCAGCAGGGAGACAGCCCAAGAGACCCAGTACTTC. It yields the protein CASRETAQETQYF.

The chain's CDR3 is CASGGEGHYNEQFF. The CDR3 region has the DNA TGTGCCAGCGGGGGGGAGGGCCACTACAATGAGCAGTTCTTC. V and J are TRBV27 and TRBJ2-1, with 7 bases lining up with TRBD2. Germline V lookup: CDR1 MNHEY, CDR2 SMNVEV (reference sequence). The CDR3 consists of 14 residues. After removal of 8 bases from V and 3 bases from J, the junction contained 7 bases not matched to a gene.

The V call is TRBV28, the J call TRBJ2-6; TRBD1 is a possible D gene (5 bases). V was shortened by 4 bases and J by 1 base, with 8 bases between the two germline ends. The CDR3 totals 15 residues. Germline V CDR1 and CDR2: MDHEN, SYDVKM. Here the CDR3 reads CASSYPGSGANVLTF. The CDR3 nucleotides are TGTGCCAGCAGTTACCCAGGGTCTGGGGCCAACGTCCTGACTTTC.

The J gene is TRBJ1-2, the V gene TRBV28; D perhaps matches TRBD1 (5 bases). This CDR3 spans 16 amino acids. Trimming pared 5 bases from V and 4 bases from J, leaving 20 bases between. Per the germline V gene, CDR1 is MDHEN and CDR2 is SYDVKM. The CDR3 loop reads CASSDIGTALGYGYTF. Written as DNA, the CDR3 is TGTGCCAGCAGTGATATCGGGACGGCCCTAGGCTATGGCTACACCTTC.

This chain uses TRBV30 with TRBJ2-7; 9 nucleotides match TRBD1. The CDR3 runs 15 residues. Trimming removed 5 bases from V and 3 bases from J; junction bases left unmatched: 11. Looked up from germline, CDR1 is GTSNPN and CDR2 is SVGIG (reference sequence). The CDR3 is CAWWPGTGTGYEQYF. In nucleotides, the CDR3 is TGTGCCTGGTGGCCCGGGACAGGGACCGGCTACGAGCAGTACTTC. Full variable domain (rest looked up from reference TRBV30 and TRBJ2-7): SQTIHQWPATLVQPVGSPLSLECTVEGTSNPNLYWYRQAAGRGLQLLFYSVGIGQISSEVPQNLSASRPQDRQFILSSKKLLLSDSGFYLCAWWPGTGTGYEQYFGPGTRLTVT.

The rearrangement uses TRBV5-1 and TRBJ2-3; 8 bases map to TRBD2. The germline V gene has CDR1 SGHRS and CDR2 YFSETQ. The CDR3 runs to 16 residues. With V trimmed by 3 bases and J by 2 bases, 8 bases remained unmatched. CDR3 protein: CASSSGEREYTDTQYF. The CDR3 DNA reads as TGCGCCAGCAGCTCGGGGGAGCGGGAGTACACAGATACGCAGTATTTT.

Details on this clone: One junction end disagrees with the germline gene, perhaps due to a read error. This chain links TRBV6-1 with TRBJ1-2; D unresolved. Germline V lookup: CDR1 MNHNS, CDR2 SASEGT. CDR3 size: 15 residues. The CDR3 DNA reads TGTGCCGGCAGTGAAGGAGCGGATTCCGCCTATGGCTACACCTTC. Translated: CAGSEGADSAYGYTF.

DNA for the CDR3: TGTGCCAGCAGCTTAGAGCGAGCCAAAAACATTCAGTACTTC. Translated, it gives CASSLERAKNIQYF. The genes are TRBV11-3 and TRBJ2-4, with no clear D. V lost 0 bases, J lost 0 bases, and 3 bases lay in between. This CDR3 has 14 residues. Germline lookup yields CDR1 SGHNT and CDR2 YENEEA.

As concerns this clone: At one of its ends the junction is not consistent with the germline gene, which may arise from a read error. The chain uses TRBV6-5 and TRBJ2-1; 10 bases are a match to TRBD1. The CDR3 runs 13 residues. Looked up from germline, CDR1 is MNHEY and CDR2 is SVGAGI. The CDR3 region has the DNA TGTGCCAGCAGTTTCGCGGAGGGACAGGGGAGACTCTTC. Amino acid sequence: CASSFAEGQGRLF.

The V and J genes are TRBV5-1 and TRBJ2-3; D might be TRBD2 (6 bases). This CDR3 has 20 amino acids. Germline V gene data show CDR1 as SGHRS and CDR2 as YFSETQ. Trimming stripped 0 bases from V and 2 bases from J, with 25 bases between. The chain's CDR3 is CASSLAGGGVARPITDTQYF. The CDR3 DNA follows: TGCGCCAGCAGCTTGGCCGGAGGAGGGGTTGCTCGACCCATCACAGATACGCAGTATTTT.

CDR3 sequence reads: CASSEKRQPQHF. CDR3 in DNA: TGTGCCAGCAGTGAGAAGCGGCAGCCCCAGCATTTT. The chain joins TRBV2 to TRBJ1-5; no definite D call. Germline V lookup: CDR1 SNHLY, CDR2 FYNNEI. Trimming took 3 bases from V and 7 from J, leaving 7 bases between them. The CDR3 is made up of 12 amino acids.

This sequence joins TRBV30 and TRBJ2-1, with D tentatively TRBD2 (7 bases). There are 14 residues in the CDR3. Germline CDR1 is GTSNPN and CDR2 is SVGIG (reference sequence). Trimming removed 3 bases from V and 6 bases from J, with 15 bases in between. For the CDR3, the DNA is TGTGCCTGGAGGGGGGGGGCAGGGGTCAATGAGCAGTTCTTC. Translation: CAWRGGAGVNEQFF.

The rearrangement uses TRBV5-1 and TRBJ2-3; 7 bases match TRBD2. Germline values: CDR1 SGHRS, CDR2 YFSETQ. CDR3 length: 19 amino acids. J was trimmed by 2 bases and V by 0 bases; bases with no gene match: 15. The CDR3 region is CASSLGPLPAGTSTDTQYF. Written as DNA, the CDR3 is TGCGCCAGCAGCTTGGGCCCACTCCCAGCGGGGACCTCCACAGATACGCAGTATTTT.

The chain recombines TRBV28 with TRBJ2-7, with D unresolved. The CDR3 has 16 amino acids. Germline CDR1 and CDR2: MDHEN and SYDVKM. Trimming removed 3 bases at V and 0 bases at J, with 15 bases between. CDR3: CASSLGTPRVSYEQYF. CDR3 in DNA: TGTGCCAGCAGTTTGGGAACACCGAGAGTCTCCTACGAGCAGTACTTC. Combining the CDR3 with reference TRBV28 and TRBJ2-7 gives the whole variable domain DVKVTQSSRYLVKRTGEKVFLECVQDMDHENMFWYRQDPGLGLRLIYFSYDVKMKEKGDIPEGYSVSREKKERFSLILESASTNQTSMYLCASSLGTPRVSYEQYFGPGTRLTVT.

The chain recombines TRBV4-2 with TRBJ2-1, with 7 bases matching TRBD2. The germline V gene has CDR1 LGHNA and CDR2 YNFKEQ. The CDR3 contains 18 residues. V shed 0 bases and J 6 bases; nucleotides not matched to a gene: 14. This CDR3 reads CASSQDSSEVAGPNEQFF. CDR3 bases: TGTGCCAGCAGCCAAGATAGCAGCGAGGTAGCGGGCCCCAATGAGCAGTTCTTC.